These 19 T cell receptor beta chains were sequenced from one sample in a study of identical twins. TCRdb analysed the 5' RACE reads with MiXCR anew, one entry per CDR3 protein. The sample yields some 630,000 distinct CDR3 sequences, around 7.4% seen once. In addition, the sample was reused for a study of yellow fever vaccine responses in identical twins.

The sample comprised PBMCs. These receptors were collected from a woman between 18 and 29 years old in good health.

This clonotype was detected only a few times. This rearrangement joins TRBV2 to TRBJ1-5, with D possibly TRBD1 on 5 matching bases. The germline V gene encodes CDR1 SNHLY and CDR2 FYNNEI. With 3 bases removed from V and 2 bases from J, the gap between germline ends came to 17 bases. The CDR3 contains 17 residues. CDR3 DNA sequence: TGTGCCAGCAGTGATGTCCCTTTGGGGGACCGCAATCAGCCCCAGCATTTT. Its translation is CASSDVPLGDRNQPQHF.

The table lists this clonotype with many counts. The V gene is TRBV29-1, the J gene TRBJ2-5; 8 bases map to TRBD1. The CDR3 sequence is 13 residues long. V was pared by 8 bases and J by 2 bases, with 7 bases of the junction left unmatched. CDR1 is SQVTM and CDR2 is ANQGSEA in the germline V gene. Here the CDR3 reads CSSQGQGQETQYF. The CDR3, as DNA: TGCAGCTCCCAAGGACAGGGTCAAGAGACCCAGTACTTC.

This clonotype was picked up many times. V usage is TRBV15 and J usage is TRBJ1-5; no firm D call. The CDR3 length is 14 residues. Germline V gene data show CDR1 as LNHNV and CDR2 as YYDKDF (reference sequence). Trimming cost V 0 bases and J 1 base, with 4 bases left between them. As DNA, the CDR3 is TGTGCCACCAGCAGAGAGTACAGCAATCAGCCCCAGCATTTT. Protein sequence: CATSREYSNQPQHF.

Ten or more counts support this clonotype. The rearrangement joins TRBV7-9 to TRBJ2-1; 11 bases are a match to TRBD2. V trimming: 3 bases; J trimming: 7 bases; junction bases outside the gene matches: 8. The CDR3 has 16 residues. The germline V gene encodes CDR1 SEHNR and CDR2 FQNEAQ (reference sequence). In DNA form, the CDR3 reads TGTGCCAGCAGCTTGGGAGGACTAGCGGGCTTAAATGAGCAGTTCTTC. It specifies CASSLGGLAGLNEQFF.

This clonotype showed up just a few times. CDR3 protein: CASSQAAGPPYNEQFF. The CDR3 DNA is TGTGCCAGCAGCCAAGCGGCGGGACCCCCCTACAATGAGCAGTTCTTC. The gene calls are TRBV4-2 and TRBJ2-1; D may be TRBD2 (6 bases). Germline CDR1 is LGHNA and CDR2 is YNFKEQ. The CDR3 runs 16 residues. V gave up 1 base and J gave up 2 bases, with 12 bases separating them.

The rearrangement uses TRBV27 and TRBJ2-7; no firm D call. CDR3 size: 13 residues. V gave up 6 bases and J gave up 6 bases, with 15 bases separating them. The germline gives CDR1 MNHEY, CDR2 SMNVEV (reference sequence). The CDR3 nucleotides read TGTGCCAGCAGCCCGATGGGAAGTAGCGAGCAGTACGTC. This gives the protein CASSPMGSSEQYV.

V is TRBV12-3 or TRBV12-4 and J is TRBJ2-3; TRBD2 aligns across 9 bases. V gave up 4 bases and J gave up 3 bases; unmatched junction bases: 5. The length of the CDR3 is 15 residues. CDR3 coding DNA: TGTGCCAGCAGTTCGGGGACTAGCAGAACAGATACGCAGTATTTT. This translates into CASSSGTSRTDTQYF.

This clonotype occurred a few times. This chain joins TRBV27 and TRBJ2-1, with 7 bases that match TRBD2. The V segment lost 8 bases and the J segment 12 bases; nucleotides outside the gene matches: 7. Germline values: CDR1 MNHEY, CDR2 SMNVEV (reference sequence). The CDR3 is 11 amino acids. CDR3 in amino acids: CASRGGSGQFF. In nucleotides, the CDR3 is TGTGCCAGCCGCGGGGGAAGCGGGCAGTTCTTC.

This clonotype was detected only a few times. This chain joins TRBV6-5 and TRBJ1-4; D gene ambiguous. The CDR3 runs to 16 residues. CDR1 is MNHEY, CDR2 SVGAGI, per germline. The V gene lost 2 bases and the J gene lost 5 bases, with 15 bases spanning the gap. CDR3 in DNA: TGTGCCAGCAGTTACGGCAGGCGGTTCGGAAATGAAAAACTGTTTTTT. Encoded protein: CASSYGRRFGNEKLFF.

This clonotype was seen a few times. The chain has TRBV20-1 and TRBJ2-3, with 7 bases aligning to TRBD2. The CDR3 totals 14 residues. Germline CDR1 DFQATT, CDR2 SNEGSKA (reference sequence). With V trimmed by 6 bases and J by 4 bases, 10 bases remained unmatched. The CDR3 nucleotides are TGCAGTGCCACTACTAGCGTAGTTGCAGATACGCAGTATTTT. It yields the protein CSATTSVVADTQYF.

The chain links TRBV20-1 to TRBJ1-2; D remains ambiguous. The CDR3 has 12 residues. Trimming left V 0 bases short and J 6 bases short, with 8 bases between. From germline, CDR1 is DFQATT and CDR2 SNEGSKA (reference sequence). As DNA, the CDR3 is TGCAGTGCTAGAGAGGGTGTACATGGCTACACCTTC. It encodes CSAREGVHGYTF.

This clonotype was seen a handful of times. The V gene is TRBV20-1, the J gene TRBJ1-1; TRBD1 is a possible D gene (6 bases). This CDR3 comprises 14 residues. Germline V gene data show CDR1 as DFQATT and CDR2 as SNEGSKA (reference sequence). The V end lost 5 bases, the J end lost 4 bases, and 17 bases lay between the germline ends. The chain's CDR3 is CSAATGSKPTEAFF. CDR3 nucleotide sequence: TGCAGTGCTGCGACAGGCTCCAAACCCACTGAAGCTTTCTTT.

This clonotype was counted between two and nine times. J is TRBJ1-6 and V is TRBV12-3 or TRBV12-4, with 8 bases identical to TRBD1. Trimming cost V 6 bases and J 7 bases; bases outside gene matches: 14. The CDR3 length is 17 residues. The CDR3 sequence: CASRQGEIRGPNSPLHF. CDR3 coding DNA: TGTGCCAGCAGACAGGGGGAGATCCGGGGGCCGAATTCACCCCTCCACTTT.

In its sample, this clonotype was seen many times. The genes are TRBV5-1 and TRBJ1-1, with D maybe TRBD1 (6 bases). Deletions cut 4 bases from V and 1 base from J, with 14 bases between. CDR1 SGHRS and CDR2 YFSETQ come from the germline V gene. This CDR3 has 15 amino acids. CDR3 sequence reads: CASSVGGAENTEAFF. In nucleotides, the CDR3 is TGCGCCAGCAGCGTCGGGGGGGCCGAGAACACTGAAGCTTTCTTT.

This rearrangement joins TRBV7-6 to TRBJ2-1; 9 bases are a match to TRBD1. In germline, CDR1 is SGHVS, CDR2 FNYEAQ. V lost 2 bases, J lost 12 bases, and 8 bases stayed unmatched. CDR3 size: 14 residues. The CDR3 reads CASSLRDRDTRQFF. The CDR3 region has the DNA TGTGCCAGCAGCTTACGGGACAGGGATACTAGGCAGTTCTTC.

This clonotype occurred a few times. The chain has TRBV7-8 and TRBJ1-1; the match to TRBD1 covers 7 bases. The CDR3 spans 15 residues. With V trimmed by 1 base and J by 3 bases, 5 bases remained unmatched. CDR1 is SGHVS, CDR2 FQNEAQ, per germline. The CDR3 nucleotides read TGTGCCAGCAGCTTAGTAGGGGGCTGGGACACTGAAGCTTTCTTT. Protein: CASSLVGGWDTEAFF.

This clonotype appeared many times. The V call is TRBV12-3 or TRBV12-4, the J call TRBJ2-3; no clear D. The germline V and J ends were trimmed by 0 bases and 1 base, with 8 bases remaining between them. The CDR3 runs 15 residues. DNA of the CDR3: TGTGCCAGCAGTTTAGCTGGCACAGGCACAGATACGCAGTATTTT. Its protein product is CASSLAGTGTDTQYF.

This clonotype was seen only a few times. The genes are TRBV7-9 and TRBJ2-7; TRBD1 agrees at 9 bases. This CDR3 contains 15 residues. Per germline, CDR1 SEHNR and CDR2 FQNEAQ (reference sequence). The V and J ends lost 5 bases and 5 bases, in that order; junction bases with no gene match: 10. CDR3 sequence (DNA): TGTGCCAGCAGCCCCGGGACAGGGATTTCGAACGAGCAGTACTTC. This encodes CASSPGTGISNEQYF. The entire variable domain, with the rest obtained from reference TRBV7-9 and TRBJ2-7, is as follows: DTGVSQNPRHKITKRGQNVTFRCDPISEHNRLYWYRQTLGQGPEFLTYFQNEAQLEKSRLLSDRFSAERPKGSFSTLEIQRTEQGDSAMYLCASSPGTGISNEQYFGPGTRLTVT.

The sample holds a few counts of this clonotype. V is TRBV21-1 and J is TRBJ2-7; no check of the table's D call, TRBD2, against the DNA was made. TRBV21-1 is classified as a pseudogene. The CDR3 runs to 15 residues. CDR3 region: CASSKSQSAPYEQYF. As DNA, the CDR3 is TGTGCCAGCAGCAAAAGTCAATCGGCCCCCTACGAGCAGTACTTC.